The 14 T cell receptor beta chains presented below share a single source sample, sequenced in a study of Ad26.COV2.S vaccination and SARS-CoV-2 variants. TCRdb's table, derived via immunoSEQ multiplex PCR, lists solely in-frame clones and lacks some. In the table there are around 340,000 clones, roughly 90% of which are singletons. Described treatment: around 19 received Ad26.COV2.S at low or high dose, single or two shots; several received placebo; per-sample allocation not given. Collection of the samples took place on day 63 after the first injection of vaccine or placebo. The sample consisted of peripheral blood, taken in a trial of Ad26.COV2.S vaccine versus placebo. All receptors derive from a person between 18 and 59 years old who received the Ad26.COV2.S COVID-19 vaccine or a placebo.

CDR3 sequence reads: CASSLRGFGNTGELFF. The CDR3 DNA reads TGTGCCAGCAGTTTAAGGGGGTTTGGGAACACCGGGGAGCTGTTTTTT. V is TRBV27 and J is TRBJ2-2; D is perhaps TRBD1 (6 bases). V was shortened by 2 bases and J by 1 base, with 11 bases between the two germline ends. The germline gives CDR1 MNHEY, CDR2 SMNVEV (reference sequence). The CDR3 contains 16 residues.

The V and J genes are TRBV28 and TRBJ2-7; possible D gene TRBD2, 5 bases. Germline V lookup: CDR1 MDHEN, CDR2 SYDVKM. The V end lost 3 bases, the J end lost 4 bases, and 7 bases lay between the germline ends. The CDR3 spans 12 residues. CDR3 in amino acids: CASSFVAYEQYF. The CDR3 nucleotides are TGTGCCAGCAGTTTTGTAGCGTACGAGCAGTACTTC.

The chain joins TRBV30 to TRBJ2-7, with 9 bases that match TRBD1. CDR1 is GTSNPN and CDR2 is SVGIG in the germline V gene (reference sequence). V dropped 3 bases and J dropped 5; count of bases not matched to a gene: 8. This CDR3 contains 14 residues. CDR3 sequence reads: CAWSLRTGVDEQYF. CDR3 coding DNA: TGTGCCTGGAGCCTAAGGACAGGGGTCGACGAGCAGTACTTC.

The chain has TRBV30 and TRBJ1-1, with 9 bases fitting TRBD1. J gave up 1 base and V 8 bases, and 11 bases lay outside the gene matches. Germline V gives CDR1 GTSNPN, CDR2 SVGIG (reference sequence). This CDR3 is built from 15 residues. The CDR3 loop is CALNPKTGGNTEAFF. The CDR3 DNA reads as TGTGCCCTCAACCCGAAGACAGGGGGGAACACTGAAGCTTTCTTT. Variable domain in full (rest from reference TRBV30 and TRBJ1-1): SQTIHQWPATLVQPVGSPLSLECTVEGTSNPNLYWYRQAAGRGLQLLFYSVGIGQISSEVPQNLSASRPQDRQFILSSKKLLLSDSGFYLCALNPKTGGNTEAFFGQGTRLTVV.

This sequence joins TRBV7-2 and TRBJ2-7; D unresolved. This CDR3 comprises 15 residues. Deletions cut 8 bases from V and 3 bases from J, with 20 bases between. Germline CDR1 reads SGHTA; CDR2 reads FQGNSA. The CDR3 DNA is TGTGCCAGCGTCGAAGGGCAGAGTGGGGTCTACGAGCAGTACTTC. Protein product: CASVEGQSGVYEQYF.

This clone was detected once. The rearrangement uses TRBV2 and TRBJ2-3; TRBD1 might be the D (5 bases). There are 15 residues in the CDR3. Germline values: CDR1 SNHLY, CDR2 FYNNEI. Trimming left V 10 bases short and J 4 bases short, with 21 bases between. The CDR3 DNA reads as TGTGCCACCAAGAAAGCTACAGGAATAGCAGATACGCAGTATTTT. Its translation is CATKKATGIADTQYF. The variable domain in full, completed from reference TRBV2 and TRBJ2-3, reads EPEVTQTPSHQVTQMGQEVILRCVPISNHLYFYWYRQILGQKVEFLVSFYNNEISEKSEIFDDQFSVERPDGSNFTLKIRSTKLEDSAMYFCATKKATGIADTQYFGPGTRLTVL.

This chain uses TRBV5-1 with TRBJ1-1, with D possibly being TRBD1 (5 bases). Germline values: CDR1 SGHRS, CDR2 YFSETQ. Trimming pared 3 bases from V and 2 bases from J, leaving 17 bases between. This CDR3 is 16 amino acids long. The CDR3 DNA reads TGCGCCAGCAGCTCAATGGGGGGATACCTTAACACTGAAGCTTTCTTT. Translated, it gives CASSSMGGYLNTEAFF.

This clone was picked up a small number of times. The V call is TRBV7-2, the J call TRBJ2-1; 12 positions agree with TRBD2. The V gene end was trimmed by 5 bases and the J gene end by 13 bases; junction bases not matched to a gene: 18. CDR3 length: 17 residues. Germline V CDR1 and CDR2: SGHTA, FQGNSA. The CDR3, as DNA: TGTGCCAGCAGCCTACTCCAGACTAGCGGGAGTATTGTCCGTCAGTTCTTC. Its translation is CASSLLQTSGSIVRQFF.

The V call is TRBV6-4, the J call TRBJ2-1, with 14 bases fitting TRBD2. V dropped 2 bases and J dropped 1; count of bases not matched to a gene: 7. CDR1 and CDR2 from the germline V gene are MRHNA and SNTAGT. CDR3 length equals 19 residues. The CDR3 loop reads CASSDEGTSGSGSYNEQFF. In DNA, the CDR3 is TGTGCCAGCAGTGACGAGGGGACTAGCGGGAGTGGATCCTACAATGAGCAGTTCTTC.

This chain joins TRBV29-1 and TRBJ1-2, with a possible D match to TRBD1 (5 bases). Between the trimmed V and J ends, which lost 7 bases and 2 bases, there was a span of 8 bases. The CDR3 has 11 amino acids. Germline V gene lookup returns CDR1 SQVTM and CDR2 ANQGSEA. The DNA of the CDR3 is TGCAGCGGCAAGGGGAACTATGGCTACACCTTC. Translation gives CSGKGNYGYTF. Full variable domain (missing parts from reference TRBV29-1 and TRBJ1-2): SAVISQKPSRDICQRGTSLTIQCQVDSQVTMMFWYRQQPGQSLTLIATANQGSEATYESGFVIDKFPISRPNLTFSTLTVSNMSPEDSSIYLCSGKGNYGYTFGSGTRLTVV.

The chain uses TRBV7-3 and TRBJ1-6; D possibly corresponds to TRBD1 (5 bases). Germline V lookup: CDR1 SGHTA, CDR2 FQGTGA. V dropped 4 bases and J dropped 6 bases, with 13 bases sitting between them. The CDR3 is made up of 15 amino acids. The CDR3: CASSSPGTANSPLHF. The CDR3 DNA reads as TGTGCCAGCAGCTCGCCCGGGACCGCTAATTCACCCCTCCACTTT.

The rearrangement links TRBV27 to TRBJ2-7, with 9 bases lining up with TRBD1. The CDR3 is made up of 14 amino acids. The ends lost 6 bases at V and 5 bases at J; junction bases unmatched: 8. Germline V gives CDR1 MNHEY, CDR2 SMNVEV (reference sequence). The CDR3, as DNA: TGTGCCAGCAGCTCTTATGGACAGGGGAACGAGCAGTACTTC. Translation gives CASSSYGQGNEQYF.

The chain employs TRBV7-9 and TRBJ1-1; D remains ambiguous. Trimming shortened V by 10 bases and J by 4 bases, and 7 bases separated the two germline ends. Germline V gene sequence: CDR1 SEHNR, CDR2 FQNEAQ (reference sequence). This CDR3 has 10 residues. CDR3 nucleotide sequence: TGTGCCATCCAAGGCACTGAAGCTTTCTTT. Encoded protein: CAIQGTEAFF.

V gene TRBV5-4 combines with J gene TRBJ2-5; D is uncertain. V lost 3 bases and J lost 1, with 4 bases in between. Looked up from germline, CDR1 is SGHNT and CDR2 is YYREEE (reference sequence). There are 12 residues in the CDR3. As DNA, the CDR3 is TGTGCCAGCAGCTCACGCCAAGAGACCCAGTACTTC. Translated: CASSSRQETQYF.